A single sample gave rise to the 28 T cell receptor beta chains below, sequenced in a study of blood T cell repertoires in COVID-19. This table comes from immunoSEQ multiplex PCR, and its TCRdb copy is limited to in-frame clones, with some not included. The data show tens of thousands of clones, 88% seen once. Sequencing input: peripheral blood. The receptors stem from a woman older than 75 with active COVID-19.

The rearrangement joins TRBV11-2 to TRBJ1-6; possibly TRBD1 for D (5 bases). V shed 5 bases and J shed 7 bases, with 15 bases lying between them. The germline gives CDR1 SGHAT, CDR2 FQNNGV. The CDR3 loop spans 15 amino acids. The CDR3 nucleotides are TGTGCCAGCAGCCCCTGGGACCGGGGGAATTCACCCCTCCACTTT. Protein: CASSPWDRGNSPLHF.

This chain links TRBV9 with TRBJ2-2; D is undetermined. The length of the CDR3 is 13 residues. The V end lost 0 bases, the J end lost 3 bases, and 3 bases lay between the germline ends. The V gene's germline CDR1 is SGDLS and CDR2 YYNGEE. CDR3 sequence reads: CASSVVYTGELFF. DNA of the CDR3: TGTGCCAGCAGCGTAGTCTACACCGGGGAGCTGTTTTTT.

This chain links TRBV2 with TRBJ2-7; D gene uncertain. The CDR3 is made up of 14 amino acids. V was clipped by 2 bases and J by 2 bases, with 10 bases between them. The germline gives CDR1 SNHLY, CDR2 FYNNEI. CDR3 nucleotide sequence: TGTGCCAGCAGTGAACTCACCCAGGCCTACGAGCAGTACTTC. Its translation: CASSELTQAYEQYF. Variable domain in full (rest from reference TRBV2 and TRBJ2-7): EPEVTQTPSHQVTQMGQEVILRCVPISNHLYFYWYRQILGQKVEFLVSFYNNEISEKSEIFDDQFSVERPDGSNFTLKIRSTKLEDSAMYFCASSELTQAYEQYFGPGTRLTVT.

The V call is TRBV4-3, the J call TRBJ2-1; tentatively, D is TRBD2 (5 bases). Germline assignment: CDR1 LGHNA and CDR2 YSLEER. Trimming cost V 1 base and J 8 bases, with 21 bases left between them. There are 17 residues in the CDR3. This CDR3 is CASSQAGSRGPWDEQFF. DNA of the CDR3: TGCGCCAGCAGCCAAGCGGGGAGCAGAGGACCCTGGGATGAGCAGTTCTTC.

This clone was counted a few times. The chain has TRBV24-1 and TRBJ2-7, with D hard to call. The germline V gene encodes CDR1 KGHDR and CDR2 SFDVKD. V was shortened by 8 bases and J by 0 bases, with 10 bases between the two germline ends. CDR3 size: 13 residues. Here the CDR3 reads CATTPVSSYEQYF. DNA of the CDR3: TGTGCCACCACTCCGGTTAGCTCCTACGAGCAGTACTTC.

The J gene is TRBJ2-7, the V gene TRBV5-1; 9 bases match TRBD1. CDR1 SGHRS and CDR2 YFSETQ come from the germline V gene. Trimming cost V 2 bases and J 2 bases; bases outside gene matches: 2. This CDR3 is 14 amino acids long. The CDR3 region is CASSFGTGTYEQYF. CDR3 nucleotide sequence: TGCGCCAGCAGCTTCGGGACAGGGACCTACGAGCAGTACTTC.

There are a few counts of this clone. The chain recombines TRBV9 with TRBJ1-3; D gene uncertain. Germline CDR1 and CDR2: SGDLS and YYNGEE. The V and J ends lost 0 bases and 4 bases respectively, with 14 bases between them. CDR3 size: 16 residues. CDR3 protein: CASSVGNFRAGNTIYF. Written as DNA, the CDR3 is TGTGCCAGCAGCGTAGGAAACTTTCGAGCGGGAAACACCATATATTTT.

This clone was found a few times. This sequence joins TRBV28 and TRBJ2-4; TRBD2 agrees at 14 bases. CDR1 and CDR2 (germline): MDHEN, SYDVKM. The length of the CDR3 is 14 residues. Trimming at V came to 8 bases and at J to 11 bases, leaving 8 bases not matched to a gene. The CDR3 coding sequence is TGTGCCAGCGTCGGTCAGGGACTAGCGGGAGTTCAGTACTTC. Residues: CASVGQGLAGVQYF.

This clone was seen a single time. The chain has TRBV7-2 and TRBJ2-2, with unresolved D. The germline CDR1 and CDR2 sequences are SGHTA and FQGNSA. This CDR3 is 15 amino acids long. V shed 5 bases and J shed 1 base, with 11 bases lying between them. The CDR3 reads CASSLLRLNTGELFF. The CDR3 DNA is TGTGCCAGCAGCCTTTTGAGGTTGAACACCGGGGAGCTGTTTTTT.

V and J are TRBV11-2 and TRBJ2-1, with D maybe TRBD2 (6 bases). V dropped 5 bases and J dropped 6 bases, with 17 bases sitting between them. The CDR3 runs 15 residues. The germline V gene has CDR1 SGHAT and CDR2 FQNNGV. CDR3 amino acids: CASSTDRPGGNEQFF. The CDR3 bases are TGTGCCAGCAGCACGGACCGACCCGGGGGCAATGAGCAGTTCTTC.

The chain combines TRBV5-5 with TRBJ1-5, with D possibly being TRBD1 (5 bases). Per germline, CDR1 SGHKS and CDR2 YYEKEE (reference sequence). V shed 3 bases and J shed 4 bases, with 20 bases lying between them. The CDR3 sequence is 17 residues long. The CDR3 DNA is TGTGCCAGCAGCTGGACCCTCGTTGGGGGGGTGAATCAGCCCCAGCATTTT. Its translation is CASSWTLVGGVNQPQHF. Full variable domain (rest looked up from reference TRBV5-5 and TRBJ1-5): DAGVTQSPTHLIKTRGQQVTLRCSPISGHKSVSWYQQVLGQGPQFIFQYYEKEERGRGNFPDRFSARQFPNYSSELNVNALLLGDSALYLCASSWTLVGGVNQPQHFGDGTRLSIL.

There are a few counts of this clone. This sequence joins TRBV7-3 and TRBJ2-3; 10 nucleotides line up with TRBD2. After removal of 2 bases from V and 7 bases from J, the junction contained 12 bases not matched to a gene. CDR3 length: 17 amino acids. CDR1 SGHTA and CDR2 FQGTGA come from the germline V gene. CDR3 sequence reads: CASSLEAGGPEENTQYF. The DNA of the CDR3 is TGTGCCAGCAGCTTAGAAGCGGGAGGGCCTGAGGAAAATACGCAGTATTTT.

The V and J genes are TRBV21-1 and TRBJ1-1; TRBD1, as called in the table, went unchecked against the DNA. TRBV21-1 is shown as a pseudogene. The CDR3 has 13 amino acids. CDR3 amino acids: CASSPRDKKQAFF. The DNA of the CDR3 is TGTGCCAGCAGCCCCCGGGACAAGAAACAAGCTTTCTTT.

This clone was recorded only once. The rearrangement links TRBV11-3 to TRBJ2-3, with 10 positions matching TRBD2. The CDR3 is 14 amino acids. V dropped 10 bases and J dropped 4; count of bases not matched to a gene: 8. Per germline, CDR1 SGHNT and CDR2 YENEEA. DNA for the CDR3: TGTGCCAACGTGAGCGGGAGGGCGGCAGATACGCAGTATTTT. Its translation: CANVSGRAADTQYF.

The V gene is TRBV14, the J gene TRBJ2-2; D call uncertain. The CDR3 spans 15 residues. CDR1 is SGHDN, CDR2 FVKESK, per germline. The V end was cut by 3 bases, the J end by 0 bases, with 8 bases between. As DNA, the CDR3 is TGTGCCAGCAGCCAGTCCCGAGCGAACACCGGGGAGCTGTTTTTT. This translates into CASSQSRANTGELFF.

The chain employs TRBV18 and TRBJ2-7; the match to TRBD2 covers 14 bases. The CDR3 covers 18 residues. J was trimmed by 4 bases and V by 2 bases; bases with no gene match: 10. Looked up from germline, CDR1 is KGHSH and CDR2 is LQKENI. Here the CDR3 reads CASSPSPGLAGDVYEQYF. The CDR3 nucleotides are TGTGCCAGCTCACCATCGCCGGGACTAGCGGGAGACGTATACGAGCAGTACTTC. Together with reference TRBV18 and TRBJ2-7, the CDR3 gives the full variable domain: NAGVMQNPRHLVRRRGQEARLRCSPMKGHSHVYWYRQLPEEGLKFMVYLQKENIIDESGMPKERFSAEFPKEGPSILRIQQVVRGDSAAYFCASSPSPGLAGDVYEQYFGPGTRLTVT.

Comments on this clone: In the same sample, other DNA sequences code for this CDR3. The chain combines TRBV12-3 or TRBV12-4 with TRBJ1-1; a possible D gene is TRBD1 (6 bases). This CDR3 is 13 amino acids long. The V and J ends lost 6 bases and 3 bases respectively, with 11 bases between them. The CDR3, as DNA: TGTGCCAGCAGCCTAGACAGGTACACTGAAGCTTTCTTT. Translating gives CASSLDRYTEAFF.

This chain uses TRBV5-1 with TRBJ2-7; 10 bases map to TRBD1. CDR1 SGHRS and CDR2 YFSETQ come from the germline V gene. CDR3 length equals 15 residues. Trimming took 0 bases from V and 3 from J; bases not matched to a gene: 3. CDR3 sequence: CASSLGTGGIYEQYF. CDR3 coding DNA: TGCGCCAGCAGCTTGGGGACAGGGGGAATCTACGAGCAGTACTTC.

CDR3 in amino acids: CASSQQQGSNQPQHF. The CDR3 nucleotides are TGTGCCAGCTCGCAACAACAGGGTAGCAATCAGCCCCAGCATTTT. The chain has TRBV18 and TRBJ1-5, with a weak D call TRBD1 (6 bases). The ends were cut back, 6 bases at V and 0 bases at J, with 12 bases in the middle. The CDR3 runs 15 residues. Germline lookup yields CDR1 KGHSH and CDR2 LQKENI.

The V call is TRBV7-2, the J call TRBJ1-2; TRBD1 aligns across 10 bases. The CDR3 sequence is 15 residues long. Germline V gives CDR1 SGHTA, CDR2 FQGNSA. Unmatched junction bases numbered 8, after V lost 5 bases and J lost 5 bases. The DNA for the CDR3 is TGTGCCAGCAGCCCTAGCGGGGACAGGGGTTATGGCTACACCTTC. It specifies CASSPSGDRGYGYTF.

The chain couples TRBV7-2 to TRBJ2-1; the match to TRBD2 covers 8 bases. Trimming took 2 bases from V and 1 from J; bases not matched to a gene: 4. The CDR3 is 16 amino acids. The germline V gene has CDR1 SGHTA and CDR2 FQGNSA. The CDR3 DNA sequence: TGTGCCAGCAGCTTAACCGGCGGGAGGTCCTACAATGAGCAGTTCTTC. This codes for CASSLTGGRSYNEQFF.

This clone has only a few counts. The V and J genes are TRBV5-4 and TRBJ2-2; the match to TRBD2 covers 7 bases. The J segment lost 4 bases and the V segment lost 4 bases, leaving 4 bases of the junction unmatched. CDR1 is SGHNT, CDR2 YYREEE, per germline (reference sequence). The length of the CDR3 is 14 residues. The CDR3 bases are TGTGCCAGCAGCCCGGGGGGAGTCACCGGGGAGCTGTTTTTT. Protein product: CASSPGGVTGELFF.

V is TRBV29-1 and J is TRBJ2-7; TRBD1 aligns across 10 bases. The CDR3 totals 13 residues. Germline lookup yields CDR1 SQVTM and CDR2 ANQGSEA. J gave up 7 bases and V 3 bases, and 6 bases lay outside the gene matches. CDR3 region: CSVDVGQGREQYF. The DNA of the CDR3 is TGCAGCGTTGATGTGGGACAGGGGAGAGAGCAGTACTTC.

The rearrangement uses TRBV7-9 and TRBJ2-2; D ambiguous. Germline CDR1 SEHNR, CDR2 FQNEAQ (reference sequence). With 1 base removed from V and 5 bases from J, the gap between germline ends came to 14 bases. CDR3 length: 16 amino acids. CDR3 residues: CASSLDYPGGTGELFF. The DNA of the CDR3 is TGTGCCAGCAGCTTAGACTACCCCGGTGGGACCGGGGAGCTGTTTTTT.

This chain joins TRBV5-1 and TRBJ2-3; TRBD2 matches at 8 bases. The CDR3 is made up of 16 amino acids. V trimming: 9 bases; J trimming: 0 bases; junction bases outside the gene matches: 12. Germline V gene lookup returns CDR1 SGHRS and CDR2 YFSETQ. The CDR3 protein is CATSPQGLGSTDTQYF. CDR3 bases: TGCGCCACCTCACCCCAGGGACTAGGCAGCACAGATACGCAGTATTTT.

This chain connects TRBV9 to TRBJ2-3; the match to TRBD2 covers 8 bases. This CDR3 has 16 residues. The V gene's germline CDR1 is SGDLS and CDR2 YYNGEE. With V trimmed by 3 bases and J by 2 bases, 8 bases remained unmatched. CDR3 sequence (DNA): TGTGCCAGCAGCGGACCGGGACTAGAAGCCACAGATACGCAGTATTTT. This gives the protein CASSGPGLEATDTQYF. Variable domain in full (rest from reference TRBV9 and TRBJ2-3): DSGVTQTPKHLITATGQRVTLRCSPRSGDLSVYWYQQSLDQGLQFLIQYYNGEERAKGNILERFSAQQFPDLHSELNLSSLELGDSALYFCASSGPGLEATDTQYFGPGTRLTVL.

The V and J genes are TRBV5-1 and TRBJ2-3; 11 bases align to TRBD2. The CDR3 has 21 amino acids. Germline values: CDR1 SGHRS, CDR2 YFSETQ. V lost 2 bases to trimming and J lost 0 bases; unmatched junction nucleotides: 17. The CDR3, as DNA: TGCGCCAGCAGCTTTGAGGGGTCTAGCGGGAGGATACGTGCTAGCACAGATACGCAGTATTTT. It codes for CASSFEGSSGRIRASTDTQYF. Variable domain in full (rest from reference TRBV5-1 and TRBJ2-3): KAGVTQTPRYLIKTRGQQVTLSCSPISGHRSVSWYQQTPGQGLQFLFEYFSETQRNKGNFPGRFSGRQFSNSRSEMNVSTLELGDSALYLCASSFEGSSGRIRASTDTQYFGPGTRLTVL.

This clone was seen more than once but under ten times. V usage is TRBV7-2 and J usage is TRBJ2-5; the match to TRBD2 covers 12 bases. Per the germline V gene, CDR1 is SGHTA and CDR2 is FQGNSA. Trimming at V came to 5 bases and at J to 5 bases, leaving 3 bases not matched to a gene. The CDR3 covers 14 residues. The CDR3 nucleotides read TGTGCCAGCAGCCCAGGGACTAGCGGGGAGACCCAGTACTTC. It specifies CASSPGTSGETQYF.